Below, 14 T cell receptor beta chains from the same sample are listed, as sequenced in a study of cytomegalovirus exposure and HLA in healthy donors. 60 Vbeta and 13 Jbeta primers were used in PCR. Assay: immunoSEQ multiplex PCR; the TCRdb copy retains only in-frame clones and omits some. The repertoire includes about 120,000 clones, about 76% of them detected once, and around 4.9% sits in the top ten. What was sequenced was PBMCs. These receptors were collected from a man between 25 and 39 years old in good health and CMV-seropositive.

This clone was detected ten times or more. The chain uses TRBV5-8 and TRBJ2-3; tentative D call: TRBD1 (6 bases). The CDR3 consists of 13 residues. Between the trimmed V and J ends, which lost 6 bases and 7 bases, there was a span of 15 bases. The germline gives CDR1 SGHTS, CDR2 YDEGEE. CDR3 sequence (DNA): TGTGCCAGCACCAGGGGCTCAGCGCATACGCAGTATTTT. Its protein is CASTRGSAHTQYF.

CDR3 in DNA: TGTGCCAGCAGCTTGGGGGGTATAGGTGAAAAACTGTTTTTT. Translation: CASSLGGIGEKLFF. The chain employs TRBV7-6 and TRBJ1-4; D possibly corresponds to TRBD1 (5 bases). The CDR3 loop spans 14 amino acids. Trimming took off 3 bases at V and 7 bases at J, with 12 bases between the two ends. Germline CDR1 reads SGHVS; CDR2 reads FNYEAQ.

Here the CDR3 reads CASSQDLTSGYNEQFF. CDR3 in DNA: TGCGCCAGCAGCCAAGATTTGACTAGCGGTTACAATGAGCAGTTCTTC. V usage is TRBV4-3 and J usage is TRBJ2-1; 9 positions agree with TRBD2. After removal of 0 bases from V and 4 bases from J, the junction contained 4 bases not matched to a gene. Germline CDR1 reads LGHNA; CDR2 reads YSLEER. This CDR3 spans 16 amino acids.

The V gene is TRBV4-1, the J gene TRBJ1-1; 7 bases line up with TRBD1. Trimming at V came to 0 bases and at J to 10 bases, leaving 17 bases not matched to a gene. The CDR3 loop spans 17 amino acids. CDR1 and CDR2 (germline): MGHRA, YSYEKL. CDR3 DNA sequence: TGCGCCAGCAGCCAAGATTATGGGCCGACAGGGCGCGGAGGAGCTTTCTTT. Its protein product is CASSQDYGPTGRGGAFF.

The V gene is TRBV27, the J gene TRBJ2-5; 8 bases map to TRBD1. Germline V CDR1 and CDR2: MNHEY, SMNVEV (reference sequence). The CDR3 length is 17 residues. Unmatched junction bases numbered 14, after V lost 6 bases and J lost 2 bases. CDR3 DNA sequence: TGTGCCAGCAGCGCAGGCAGGGGGCGAAAGGAGCAAGAGACCCAGTACTTC. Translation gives CASSAGRGRKEQETQYF.

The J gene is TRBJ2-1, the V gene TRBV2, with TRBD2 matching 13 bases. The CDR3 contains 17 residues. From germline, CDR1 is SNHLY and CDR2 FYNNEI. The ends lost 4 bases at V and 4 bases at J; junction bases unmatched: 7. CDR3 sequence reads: CASSVTGLAGKYNEQFF. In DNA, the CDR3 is TGTGCCAGCAGTGTTACGGGACTAGCGGGGAAGTACAATGAGCAGTTCTTC. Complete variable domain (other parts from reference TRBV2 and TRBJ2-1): EPEVTQTPSHQVTQMGQEVILRCVPISNHLYFYWYRQILGQKVEFLVSFYNNEISEKSEIFDDQFSVERPDGSNFTLKIRSTKLEDSAMYFCASSVTGLAGKYNEQFFGPGTRLTVL.

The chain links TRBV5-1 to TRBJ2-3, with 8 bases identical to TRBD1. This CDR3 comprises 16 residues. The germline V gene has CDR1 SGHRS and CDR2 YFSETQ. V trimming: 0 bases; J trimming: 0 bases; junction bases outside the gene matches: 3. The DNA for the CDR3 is TGCGCCAGCAGCTTGGAGGGACAGGCGAGCACAGATACGCAGTATTTT. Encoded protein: CASSLEGQASTDTQYF.

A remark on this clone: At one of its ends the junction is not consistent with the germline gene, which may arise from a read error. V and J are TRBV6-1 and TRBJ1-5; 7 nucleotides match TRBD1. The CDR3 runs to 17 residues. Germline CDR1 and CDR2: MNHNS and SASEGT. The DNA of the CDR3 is TGTGCCAGCAGAGAAGAAAAGACAGGGAGTGACAATCAGCCCCAGCATTTT. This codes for CASREEKTGSDNQPQHF.

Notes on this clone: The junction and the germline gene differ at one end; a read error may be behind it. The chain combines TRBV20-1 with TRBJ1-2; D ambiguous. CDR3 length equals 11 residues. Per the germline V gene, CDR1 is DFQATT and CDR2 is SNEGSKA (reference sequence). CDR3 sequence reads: CSATPDYRYTF. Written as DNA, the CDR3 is TGCAGTGCTACCCCCGACTATCGCTACACCTTC.

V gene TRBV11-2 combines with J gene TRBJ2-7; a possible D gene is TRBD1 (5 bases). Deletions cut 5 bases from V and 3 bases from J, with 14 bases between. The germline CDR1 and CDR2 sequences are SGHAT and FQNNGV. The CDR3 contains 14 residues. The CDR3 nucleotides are TGTGCCAGCAGCATCGGACAACTCCGCTACGAGCAGTACTTC. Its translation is CASSIGQLRYEQYF.

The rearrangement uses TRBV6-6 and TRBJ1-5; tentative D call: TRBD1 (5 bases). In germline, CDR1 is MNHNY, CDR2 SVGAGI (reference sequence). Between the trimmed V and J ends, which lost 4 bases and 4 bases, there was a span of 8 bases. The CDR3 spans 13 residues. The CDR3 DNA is TGTGCCAGCAGTTCAGGGAGGAATCAGCCCCAGCATTTT. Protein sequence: CASSSGRNQPQHF.

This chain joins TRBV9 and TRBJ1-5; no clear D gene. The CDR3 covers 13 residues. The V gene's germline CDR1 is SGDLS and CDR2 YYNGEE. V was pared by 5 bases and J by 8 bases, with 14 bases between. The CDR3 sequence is CASSPGEGEPQHF. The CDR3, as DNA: TGTGCCAGCAGTCCCGGGGAGGGAGAGCCCCAGCATTTT.

The CDR3 protein is CASSPLLIDNEQFF. The DNA of the CDR3 is TGTGCCAGCAGCCCACTACTGATCGACAATGAGCAGTTCTTC. The chain joins TRBV7-2 to TRBJ2-1; D gene unclear. In germline, CDR1 is SGHTA, CDR2 FQGNSA. V shed 5 bases and J shed 5 bases, with 13 bases lying between them. The CDR3 covers 14 residues.

CDR3 in DNA: TGTGCCAGCAGTGACCATTCAAGGGTCCGGGGCAATGAGCAGTTCTTC. As protein: CASSDHSRVRGNEQFF. This chain uses TRBV6-1 with TRBJ2-1, with D maybe TRBD2 (5 bases). Germline V gene data show CDR1 as MNHNS and CDR2 as SASEGT. V lost 3 bases and J 6 bases, leaving 18 bases between the germline ends. The CDR3 spans 16 residues.